The rows below give T cell receptor beta chains drawn from one sample of a study of T cell repertoires in cytomegalovirus infection. Antigens for these TCRs are unknown. TCRdb processed the reads anew with MiXCR; each CDR3 protein has one entry. The sample yields under 850,000 distinct CDR3 sequences, about 33% seen once. Specimen: cultured PBMCs, collected from culture after CMV antigen stimulation. The receptor source for this set is a human donor in good health (CMV status not recorded). Some clones in this sample may be carry-over from other donors' samples. The CDR3 runs from the conserved cysteine through the conserved F or W. The D gene is left open where the match is weak. The listing skips clone size in some rows; elsewhere it reads once, few, many or a size class.

J gene: TRBJ2-1; V gene: TRBV28; D gene: TRBD2; CDR3 length: 16; clone size: few; CDR3 DNA: TGTGCCAGCAGTTTTATCGCGGGGGGGCTATACAATGAGCAGTTCTTC; CDR3 protein: CASSFIAGGLYNEQFF
J gene: TRBJ2-5; V gene: TRBV20-1; D gene: -; CDR3 length: 14; clone size: -; CDR3 DNA: TGCAGTGCTAGAGATCGTCTGGGGTCGTGGACCCAGTACTTC; CDR3 protein: CSARDRLGSWTQYF
J gene: TRBJ2-5; V gene: TRBV12-3/TRBV12-4; D gene: -; CDR3 length: 14; clone size: -; CDR3 DNA: TGTGCCAGCAGTTTCACCGGGACCGGGGATACCCAGTACTTC; CDR3 protein: CASSFTGTGDTQYF
J gene: TRBJ1-5; V gene: TRBV7-8; D gene: -; CDR3 length: 13; clone size: -; CDR3 DNA: TGTGCCAGCAGCGTCGGGAGGGATCAGCCCCAGCATTTT; CDR3 protein: CASSVGRDQPQHF
J gene: TRBJ1-2; V gene: TRBV7-2; D gene: -; CDR3 length: 15; clone size: few; CDR3 DNA: TGTGCCAGCAGCTTTCCGGGATCGGGTATTTATGGCTACACCTTC; CDR3 protein: CASSFPGSGIYGYTF
J gene: TRBJ2-7; V gene: TRBV19; D gene: -; CDR3 length: 12; clone size: -; CDR3 DNA: TGTGCCAGTAAACTCGAGGGTCACGAGCAGTACTTC; CDR3 protein: CASKLEGHEQYF
J gene: TRBJ1-4; V gene: TRBV20-1; D gene: -; CDR3 length: 11; clone size: -; CDR3 DNA: TGCAGTGCTTCAAGGAGCCGCCAACTGTTTTTT; CDR3 protein: CSASRSRQLFF
J gene: TRBJ1-3; V gene: TRBV11-2; D gene: -; CDR3 length: 14; clone size: -; CDR3 DNA: TGTGCCAGCAGCGAGGGGGGATTTGGAAACACCATATATTTT; CDR3 protein: CASSEGGFGNTIYF
J gene: TRBJ1-3; V gene: TRBV4-2; D gene: -; CDR3 length: 16; clone size: -; CDR3 DNA: TGTGCCAGCAGCCAAGATTCGATGGGGCTTGGAAACACCATATATTTT; CDR3 protein: CASSQDSMGLGNTIYF
J gene: TRBJ1-1; V gene: TRBV10-3; D gene: -; CDR3 length: 13; clone size: -; CDR3 DNA: TGTGCCATCATGGCGCCCATGAACACTGAAGCTTTCTTT; CDR3 protein: CAIMAPMNTEAFF
J gene: TRBJ2-3; V gene: TRBV5-1; D gene: -; CDR3 length: 15; clone size: -; CDR3 DNA: TGCGCCAGCAGCTCCGGGGGTCCCTGGACAGATACGCAGTATTTT; CDR3 protein: CASSSGGPWTDTQYF
J gene: TRBJ2-1; V gene: TRBV27; D gene: -; CDR3 length: 14; clone size: few; CDR3 DNA: TGTGCCAGCAGTTCCGAGGGCTCCTACAATGAGCAGTTCTTC; CDR3 protein: CASSSEGSYNEQFF
J gene: TRBJ1-1; V gene: TRBV7-9; D gene: -; CDR3 length: 12; clone size: few; CDR3 DNA: TGTGCCAGCAGCTTTTCCAGCACTGAAGCTTTCTTT; CDR3 protein: CASSFSSTEAFF
J gene: TRBJ1-1; V gene: TRBV7-9; D gene: -; CDR3 length: 13; clone size: many; CDR3 DNA: TGTGCCAGCAGCTTAGAAAGGGACACTGAAGCTTTCTTT; CDR3 protein: CASSLERDTEAFF
J gene: TRBJ1-1; V gene: TRBV20-1; D gene: TRBD1; CDR3 length: 12; clone size: few; CDR3 DNA: TGCAGTGCTAGACAGGGGGCCGCTGAAGCTTTCTTT; CDR3 protein: CSARQGAAEAFF
J gene: TRBJ2-4; V gene: TRBV20-1; D gene: TRBD2; CDR3 length: 15; clone size: -; CDR3 DNA: TGCAGTGCTGGACTAGCGGGGACTTGGGAAAACATTCAGTACTTC; CDR3 protein: CSAGLAGTWENIQYF
J gene: TRBJ1-1; V gene: TRBV20-1; D gene: TRBD1; CDR3 length: 13; clone size: -; CDR3 DNA: TGCAGTGCTAGATCGGGGACAGGGACTGAAGCTTTCTTT; CDR3 protein: CSARSGTGTEAFF
J gene: TRBJ2-7; V gene: TRBV6-5; D gene: TRBD1; CDR3 length: 15; clone size: -; CDR3 DNA: TGTGCCAGCAGTTACTCTAACAGGGGATTGGACGAGCAGTACTTC; CDR3 protein: CASSYSNRGLDEQYF
J gene: TRBJ2-6; V gene: TRBV6-1; D gene: TRBD2; CDR3 length: 19; clone size: -; CDR3 DNA: TGTGCCAGCAGTGAATGGCTAGCGGGGGGGCAGGGTGGGGCCAACGTCCTGACTTTC; CDR3 protein: CASSEWLAGGQGGANVLTF
J gene: TRBJ2-5; V gene: TRBV6-8; D gene: TRBD2; CDR3 length: 16; clone size: once; CDR3 DNA: TGTGCCAGCAGCCCCCGACTAGCGGGGTCCCAAGAGACCCAGTACTTC; CDR3 protein: CASSPRLAGSQETQYF
J gene: TRBJ2-2; V gene: TRBV7-2; D gene: TRBD2; CDR3 length: 16; clone size: few; CDR3 DNA: TGTGCCAGCAGCTTACAGCGGGGGTCCCATGGCGGGGAGCTGTTTTTT; CDR3 protein: CASSLQRGSHGGELFF
J gene: TRBJ2-7; V gene: TRBV28; D gene: -; CDR3 length: 16; clone size: few; CDR3 DNA: TGTGCCAGCAGTTCCTCTGGAGGACGCGGGACCTACGAGCAGTACTTC; CDR3 protein: CASSSSGGRGTYEQYF
J gene: TRBJ2-3; V gene: TRBV18; D gene: -; CDR3 length: 15; clone size: -; CDR3 DNA: TGTGCCAGCTCAATCCGACCTCGGAACACAGATACGCAGTATTTT; CDR3 protein: CASSIRPRNTDTQYF
J gene: TRBJ1-1; V gene: TRBV7-8; D gene: -; CDR3 length: 13; clone size: many; CDR3 DNA: TGTGCCAGCAGTTCTACACAGAACACTGAAGCTTTCTTT; CDR3 protein: CASSSTQNTEAFF
J gene: TRBJ1-2; V gene: TRBV19; D gene: TRBD1; CDR3 length: 17; clone size: few; CDR3 DNA: TGTGCCAGTAGTACCCCCACGGGACAGGGATTGCTTGTTGGCTACACCTTC; CDR3 protein: CASSTPTGQGLLVGYTF
J gene: TRBJ2-1; V gene: TRBV12-3/TRBV12-4; D gene: TRBD1; CDR3 length: 16; clone size: few; CDR3 DNA: TGTGCCAGCAGCCGAAACAGGGGCCTAACCTACAATGAGCAGTTCTTC; CDR3 protein: CASSRNRGLTYNEQFF
J gene: TRBJ2-4; V gene: TRBV18; D gene: -; CDR3 length: 12; clone size: -; CDR3 DNA: TGTGCCACCTCCCGCAACAGAAACATTCAGTACTTC; CDR3 protein: CATSRNRNIQYF
J gene: TRBJ2-4; V gene: TRBV28; D gene: TRBD2; CDR3 length: 15; clone size: -; CDR3 DNA: TGTGCCAGCAGTTTACGGCGGGGGGGCAGAAACATTCAGTACTTC; CDR3 protein: CASSLRRGGRNIQYF
J gene: TRBJ2-1; V gene: TRBV12-3/TRBV12-4; D gene: TRBD2; CDR3 length: 12; clone size: few; CDR3 DNA: TGTGCCAGCAGCCGGAGCGGGGACCCGCGGTTCTTC; CDR3 protein: CASSRSGDPRFF
J gene: TRBJ1-5; V gene: TRBV6-1; D gene: -; CDR3 length: 14; clone size: -; CDR3 DNA: TGTGCCAGCAGGCTGGGGGATAGCAATCAGCCCCAGCATTTT; CDR3 protein: CASRLGDSNQPQHF
J gene: TRBJ2-1; V gene: TRBV11-2; D gene: -; CDR3 length: 15; clone size: few; CDR3 DNA: TGTGCCAGCAGGCCCCTCCCGGGACGCTACAATGAGCAGTTCTTC; CDR3 protein: CASRPLPGRYNEQFF
J gene: TRBJ1-6; V gene: TRBV3-1; D gene: TRBD1; CDR3 length: 15; clone size: -; CDR3 DNA: TGTGCCAGCAGCCAACTTACAGGGGGCAATTCACCCCTCCACTTT; CDR3 protein: CASSQLTGGNSPLHF
J gene: TRBJ1-2; V gene: TRBV20-1; D gene: -; CDR3 length: 8; clone size: few; CDR3 DNA: TGCAGTGGTGAGGGGTACACCTTC; CDR3 protein: CSGEGYTF
J gene: TRBJ2-1; V gene: TRBV12-3/TRBV12-4; D gene: -; CDR3 length: 11; clone size: few; CDR3 DNA: TGTGCCAGCTGGAGCGTCAATGAGCAGTTCTTC; CDR3 protein: CASWSVNEQFF
J gene: TRBJ2-1; V gene: TRBV7-9; D gene: -; CDR3 length: 15; clone size: few; CDR3 DNA: TGTGCCAGCAGCTTACGAAGCAGGGGGGGCAATGAGCAGTTCTTC; CDR3 protein: CASSLRSRGGNEQFF
J gene: TRBJ2-2; V gene: TRBV12-3/TRBV12-4; D gene: -; CDR3 length: 15; clone size: -; CDR3 DNA: TGTGCCAGCAGTTTCCGGCAGGGGAAGATAGGGGAGCTGTTTTTT; CDR3 protein: CASSFRQGKIGELFF
J gene: TRBJ1-1; V gene: TRBV11-2; D gene: TRBD1; CDR3 length: 14; clone size: -; CDR3 DNA: TGTGCCAGCAGCTACGCAGGGGGCTATGCTGAAGCTTTCTTT; CDR3 protein: CASSYAGGYAEAFF
J gene: TRBJ2-3; V gene: TRBV29-1; D gene: -; CDR3 length: 11; clone size: -; CDR3 DNA: TGCAGCTTACGGAAGACAGATACGCAGTATTTT; CDR3 protein: CSLRKTDTQYF
J gene: TRBJ2-1; V gene: TRBV20-1; D gene: -; CDR3 length: 17; clone size: -; CDR3 DNA: TGCAGTGCTAGAGACCCCAGTGGACCCAGCTCCTACAATGAGCAGTTCTTC; CDR3 protein: CSARDPSGPSSYNEQFF
J gene: TRBJ2-4; V gene: TRBV6-2/TRBV6-3; D gene: -; CDR3 length: 14; clone size: -; CDR3 DNA: TGTGCCAGCAGATTACAGGGATCCAAAAACATTCAGTACTTC; CDR3 protein: CASRLQGSKNIQYF
J gene: TRBJ2-3; V gene: TRBV19; D gene: -; CDR3 length: 13; clone size: -; CDR3 DNA: TGTGCCACCGAGGACCGATTCACAGATACGCAGTATTTT; CDR3 protein: CATEDRFTDTQYF